A single sample gave rise to the 22 T cell receptor beta chains below, sequenced in a study of radiation and T cells in renal cell carcinoma. Sequencing was performed with immunoSEQ multiplex PCR; in TCRdb, only in-frame clones are kept and a portion is missing. The profile shows approximately 22,000 clones, approximately 80% of them singletons. Time point indicated: baseline pretreatment blood. The treatment denotes: 15 Gy SBRT to primary tumor, nephrectomy 4 weeks later. Sequences were derived from blood, sampled from a patient whose treatment included radiotherapy and nephrectomy. These receptors all stem from a man in his 60s with renal cell carcinoma.

The genes are TRBV4-3 and TRBJ1-5, with D maybe TRBD1 (6 bases). The ends were cut back, 3 bases at V and 4 bases at J, with 16 bases in the middle. CDR3 length equals 16 residues. Germline values: CDR1 LGHNA, CDR2 YSLEER. CDR3 residues: CASSQDIQGGNQPQHF. CDR3 coding DNA: TGCGCCAGCAGCCAGGATATACAGGGAGGGAATCAGCCCCAGCATTTT.

CDR3 DNA: TGTGCCAGCAGCTTAGGCGGGACTAGATTCTACGAGCAGTACTTC. Protein sequence: CASSLGGTRFYEQYF. This rearrangement joins TRBV7-8 to TRBJ2-7; TRBD2 matches 8 bases. The CDR3 totals 15 residues. V shed 1 base, J shed 3 bases, and the junction held 5 bases outside the gene matches. Looked up from germline, CDR1 is SGHVS and CDR2 is FQNEAQ.

This clone has only one observation. V and J are TRBV7-2 and TRBJ2-5; TRBD2 aligns across 7 bases. CDR3 length: 15 residues. After removal of 0 bases from V and 4 bases from J, the junction contained 5 bases not matched to a gene. The germline V gene has CDR1 SGHTA and CDR2 FQGNSA. CDR3 bases: TGTGCCAGCAGCTTAGCGGGACTATCCGCAGAGACCCAGTACTTC. It is translated as CASSLAGLSAETQYF.

This chain links TRBV7-6 with TRBJ2-7, with D perhaps assigned TRBD1 or TRBD2 (5 bases each). CDR3 length: 13 amino acids. Trimming took off 5 bases at V and 4 bases at J, with 12 bases between the two ends. Germline loops: CDR1 SGHVS, CDR2 FNYEAQ. CDR3 DNA sequence: TGTGCCAGCAGCATAACTGGGACGTACGAGCAGTACTTC. Translating it yields CASSITGTYEQYF.

Here the CDR3 reads CASSRSGANEKLFF. Here the CDR3 DNA reads TGTGCCAGCAGCCGGTCGGGAGCGAATGAAAAACTGTTTTTT. J is TRBJ1-4 and V is TRBV9; D is unresolved. CDR3 length: 14 amino acids. The V end lost 4 bases, the J end lost 5 bases, and 12 bases lay between the germline ends. Germline lookup yields CDR1 SGDLS and CDR2 YYNGEE.

The J gene is TRBJ2-7, the V gene TRBV15, with 9 bases identical to TRBD2. The V and J ends lost 5 bases and 7 bases, in that order; junction bases with no gene match: 12. CDR1 is LNHNV and CDR2 is YYDKDF in the germline V gene (reference sequence). This CDR3 has 15 residues. Here the CDR3 DNA reads TGTGCCACCAGCGAGACTAGCGGCCTACACGAAGAGCAGTACTTC. Translation gives CATSETSGLHEEQYF.

The chain combines TRBV4-3 with TRBJ2-1; no clear D gene. The CDR3 is 14 residues long. V lost 0 bases to trimming and J lost 4 bases, with 7 bases between them. Germline values: CDR1 LGHNA, CDR2 YSLEER. For the CDR3, the DNA is TGCGCCAGCAGCCAAGAAACAAGTTACAATGAGCAGTTCTTC. Amino acids: CASSQETSYNEQFF.

This clone was detected only once. This rearrangement joins TRBV10-1 to TRBJ2-3; 9 bases align to TRBD2. CDR3 size: 15 residues. CDR1 is WNHNN, CDR2 SYGVQD, per germline (reference sequence). The V segment lost 2 bases and the J segment 4 bases; nucleotides outside the gene matches: 4. The CDR3 DNA reads TGCGCCAGCAGTGAGATAGCGGGAGTGGCAGATACGCAGTATTTT. Amino acid sequence: CASSEIAGVADTQYF.

This sequence joins TRBV7-6 and TRBJ2-1; 10 nucleotides align to TRBD1. Germline CDR1 SGHVS, CDR2 FNYEAQ. V lost 1 base, J lost 6 bases, and 6 bases stayed unmatched. This CDR3 is 16 amino acids long. The DNA of the CDR3 is TGTGCCAGCAGCTTAGTTAGGGACAGGGGTTTCAATGAGCAGTTCTTC. Protein product: CASSLVRDRGFNEQFF.

The sample holds one count of this clone. This chain uses TRBV28 with TRBJ1-2; maybe TRBD1 (5 bases). There are 16 residues in the CDR3. V shed 5 bases and J shed 4 bases, with 20 bases lying between them. CDR1 MDHEN and CDR2 SYDVKM come from the germline V gene. This chain's CDR3 is CASSPPGPGNIYGYTF. The CDR3 coding sequence is TGTGCCAGCAGTCCACCGGGGCCGGGGAATATCTATGGCTACACCTTC.

This rearrangement joins TRBV15 to TRBJ2-5, with TRBD2 matching 11 bases. With 1 base clipped from V and 4 bases from J, the junction kept 11 bases outside the gene matches. In germline, CDR1 is LNHNV, CDR2 YYDKDF (reference sequence). The CDR3 totals 18 residues. The CDR3 loop is CATSRALAGGGGVETQYF. The DNA of the CDR3 is TGTGCCACCAGCAGAGCCCTAGCGGGAGGCGGCGGGGTAGAGACCCAGTACTTC.

V is TRBV5-1 and J is TRBJ2-3; TRBD2 aligns across 11 bases. From germline, CDR1 is SGHRS and CDR2 YFSETQ. This CDR3 comprises 17 residues. Trimming removed 4 bases from V and 2 bases from J; junction bases left unmatched: 9. In nucleotides, the CDR3 is TGCGCCAGCAGCGGGGCTAGCGGGAGGACTTACACAGATACGCAGTATTTT. Protein: CASSGASGRTYTDTQYF. Looking up the rest from reference TRBV5-1 and TRBJ2-3 gives the full variable domain: KAGVTQTPRYLIKTRGQQVTLSCSPISGHRSVSWYQQTPGQGLQFLFEYFSETQRNKGNFPGRFSGRQFSNSRSEMNVSTLELGDSALYLCASSGASGRTYTDTQYFGPGTRLTVL.

The V and J genes are TRBV7-3 and TRBJ2-3, with 7 bases aligning to TRBD1. CDR1 is SGHTA and CDR2 is FQGTGA in the germline V gene. The CDR3 loop spans 14 amino acids. V was clipped by 5 bases and J by 1 base; unmatched bases: 3. CDR3 sequence: CASSLGQGTDTQYF. For the CDR3, the DNA is TGTGCCAGCAGCCTCGGACAGGGCACAGATACGCAGTATTTT.

The chain recombines TRBV12-5 with TRBJ1-4; D is perhaps TRBD1 (5 bases). CDR3 size: 12 residues. Germline V gene lookup returns CDR1 LGHNT and CDR2 FRNRAP. Trimming left V 6 bases short and J 13 bases short, with 15 bases between. The CDR3 sequence is CASGLSGGGLFF. In DNA, the CDR3 is TGTGCTAGTGGACTCTCCGGGGGTGGACTGTTTTTT.

This clone was counted once. The chain employs TRBV14 and TRBJ1-5; possible D gene TRBD1, 6 bases. Trimming removed 1 base at V and 0 bases at J, with 10 bases between. Germline V gives CDR1 SGHDN, CDR2 FVKESK. This CDR3 is 16 amino acids long. The CDR3 here is CASSQGQDHSNQPQHF. For the CDR3, the DNA is TGTGCCAGCAGCCAAGGACAGGACCATAGCAATCAGCCCCAGCATTTT. Variable domain in full (rest from reference TRBV14 and TRBJ1-5): EAGVTQFPSHSVIEKGQTVTLRCDPISGHDNLYWYRRVMGKEIKFLLHFVKESKQDESGMPNNRFLAERTGGTYSTLKVQPAELEDSGVYFCASSQGQDHSNQPQHFGDGTRLSIL.

The chain recombines TRBV7-2 with TRBJ2-7, with 10 bases fitting TRBD1. Germline CDR1 is SGHTA and CDR2 is FQGNSA. Germline trimming cut 5 bases from V and 5 bases from J; bases unmatched to any gene: 12. The CDR3 is 16 residues long. The chain's CDR3 is CASSQTSQTGGHEQYF. DNA of the CDR3: TGTGCCAGCAGCCAAACCTCCCAGACAGGGGGCCACGAGCAGTACTTC.

The chain has TRBV29-1 and TRBJ2-1; D may be TRBD1 (6 bases). The CDR3 loop spans 18 amino acids. The germline V gene has CDR1 SQVTM and CDR2 ANQGSEA. V lost 1 base and J 5 bases, leaving 24 bases between the germline ends. The CDR3 protein is CSVEVGWIEAKGDNEQFF. In DNA, the CDR3 is TGCAGCGTTGAAGTTGGGTGGATCGAAGCGAAGGGGGACAATGAGCAGTTCTTC.

This clone occurred once. The chain links TRBV5-6 to TRBJ2-6, with D perhaps matching TRBD1 (7 bases). The germline V gene encodes CDR1 SGHDT and CDR2 YYEEEE. V lost 0 bases to trimming and J lost 2 bases, with 15 bases between them. The CDR3 covers 18 residues. The CDR3 loop reads CASSLAFGRGAGANVLTF. CDR3 nucleotide sequence: TGTGCCAGCAGCTTGGCTTTCGGCAGGGGGGCTGGGGCCAACGTCCTGACTTTC.

The sample holds a few counts of this clone. The chain recombines TRBV19 with TRBJ2-2; TRBD2 agrees at 13 bases. Germline V lookup: CDR1 LNHDA, CDR2 SQIVND (reference sequence). The V gene end was trimmed by 4 bases and the J gene end by 6 bases; junction bases not matched to a gene: 5. This CDR3 region has 16 residues. CDR3 loop: CASSTRTSGGPGELFF. The CDR3 coding sequence is TGTGCCAGTAGTACTCGGACTAGCGGGGGACCCGGGGAGCTGTTTTTT.

The chain links TRBV5-4 to TRBJ2-7; TRBD2 aligns across 8 bases. Germline lookup yields CDR1 SGHNT and CDR2 YYREEE (reference sequence). The CDR3 sequence is 14 residues long. V dropped 3 bases and J dropped 6; count of bases not matched to a gene: 8. CDR3 DNA sequence: TGTGCCAGCAGCTCGGTAGCGGGAAGGGGCGAGCAGTACTTC. It is translated as CASSSVAGRGEQYF.

This chain connects TRBV7-7 to TRBJ2-5; a possible D gene is TRBD2 (6 bases). The CDR3 consists of 13 residues. Germline values: CDR1 SSHAT, CDR2 FNYEAQ (reference sequence). V lost 5 bases to trimming and J lost 2 bases, with 9 bases between them. CDR3: CASSMTSQETQYF. The CDR3 DNA sequence: TGTGCCAGCAGCATGACTAGTCAAGAGACCCAGTACTTC.

The chain links TRBV19 to TRBJ2-2; TRBD2 is a possible D gene (6 bases). CDR3 size: 13 residues. CDR1 and CDR2 (germline): LNHDA, SQIVND (reference sequence). Trimming left V 6 bases short and J 4 bases short, with 9 bases between. The CDR3 sequence is CASRFGSTGELFF. CDR3 sequence (DNA): TGTGCCAGTAGATTCGGGAGCACCGGGGAGCTGTTTTTT.